Below are 25 T cell receptor beta chains sequenced from a single sample in a study of blood T cell repertoires in COVID-19. The assay was immunoSEQ multiplex PCR, and TCRdb's table has in-frame clones only and misses some. The profile shows over 110,000 clones, more than 70% of them singletons. The sequencing sample was made of PBMCs or T cells enriched from blood (not recorded which). Receptors were obtained from a middle-aged man with acute COVID-19.

V gene TRBV4-3 combines with J gene TRBJ1-1; D is perhaps TRBD1 (5 bases). The V gene's germline CDR1 is LGHNA and CDR2 YSLEER. V lost 0 bases to trimming and J lost 0 bases, with 8 bases between them. This CDR3 is 15 amino acids long. The CDR3 nucleotides read TGCGCCAGCAGCCAAGATCTAGGGGTGAACACTGAAGCTTTCTTT. It specifies CASSQDLGVNTEAFF.

This chain links TRBV4-3 with TRBJ2-1; tentative D call: TRBD1 (5 bases). This CDR3 spans 16 amino acids. The germline V and J ends were trimmed by 0 bases and 4 bases, with 13 bases remaining between them. Per the germline V gene, CDR1 is LGHNA and CDR2 is YSLEER. DNA for the CDR3: TGCGCCAGCAGCCAAGATACAACAGGCCCTTACAATGAGCAGTTCTTC. As protein: CASSQDTTGPYNEQFF.

The chain has TRBV6-2 or TRBV6-3 and TRBJ2-7, with D perhaps TRBD2 (5 bases). Trimming took off 6 bases at V and 5 bases at J, with 14 bases between the two ends. The length of the CDR3 is 13 residues. Germline lookup yields CDR1 MNHEY and CDR2 SVGEGT. The CDR3 here is CASSKRGKDEQYF. The CDR3 DNA reads TGTGCCAGCAGCAAGCGAGGGAAGGACGAGCAGTACTTC.

The rearrangement links TRBV4-3 to TRBJ1-1; 7 nucleotides align to TRBD1. CDR1 is LGHNA, CDR2 YSLEER, per germline. This CDR3 contains 14 residues. With V trimmed by 2 bases and J by 2 bases, 2 bases remained unmatched. CDR3 loop: CASSQHRGNTEAFF. The CDR3 DNA is TGCGCCAGCAGCCAACACAGGGGAAACACTGAAGCTTTCTTT.

The chain uses TRBV19 and TRBJ1-1; D remains ambiguous. Germline assignment: CDR1 LNHDA and CDR2 SQIVND (reference sequence). V dropped 4 bases and J dropped 4 bases, with 10 bases sitting between them. The CDR3 sequence is 13 residues long. CDR3 bases: TGTGCCAGTAGTAGCCGGAGAGGCACTGAAGCTTTCTTT. Amino acids: CASSSRRGTEAFF.

V and J are TRBV5-4 and TRBJ1-1, with D perhaps TRBD1 (6 bases). Germline V lookup: CDR1 SGHNT, CDR2 YYREEE (reference sequence). The CDR3 covers 13 residues. V was clipped by 0 bases and J by 6 bases, with 9 bases between them. CDR3 nucleotide sequence: TGTGCCAGCAGCTTGGTGGGGGCCTCTGAAGCTTTCTTT. It codes for CASSLVGASEAFF.

The V gene is TRBV5-3, the J gene TRBJ2-5; possible D gene TRBD1, 5 bases. TRBV5-3 is designated an ORF whose function remains uncertain. CDR3 size: 16 residues. V was trimmed by 3 bases and J by 2 bases, leaving 17 bases between them. CDR3 bases: TGTGCCAGAAGCTCCATTCCGACAGTGCAACAAGAGACCCAGTACTTC. Residues: CARSSIPTVQQETQYF.

The chain uses TRBV27 and TRBJ1-2, with D uncertain. The CDR3 contains 13 residues. CDR1 is MNHEY and CDR2 is SMNVEV in the germline V gene (reference sequence). Trimming shortened V by 0 bases and J by 8 bases, and 10 bases separated the two germline ends. The CDR3 region has the DNA TGTGCCAGCAGTTTATCGGAGGGAGGCGGCTACACCTTC. Protein product: CASSLSEGGGYTF.

This chain joins TRBV27 and TRBJ1-1, with a weak D call TRBD1 (6 bases). V was pared by 6 bases and J by 2 bases, with 10 bases between. The CDR3 has 13 amino acids. CDR1 and CDR2 (germline): MNHEY, SMNVEV (reference sequence). In DNA form, the CDR3 reads TGTGCCAGCAGCCGGGACACCAACACTGAAGCTTTCTTT. Its translation: CASSRDTNTEAFF.

This sequence joins TRBV9 and TRBJ1-4, with D possibly matching TRBD1 (6 bases). The CDR3 consists of 16 residues. Germline CDR1 and CDR2: SGDLS and YYNGEE. V was clipped by 4 bases and J by 10 bases, with 23 bases between them. DNA for the CDR3: TGTGCCAGCAGCCCCAGCCCGGGGGGCGATTCTGGAAAACTGTTTTTT. Its protein is CASSPSPGGDSGKLFF.

This chain joins TRBV5-1 and TRBJ1-1; 7 bases match TRBD1. This CDR3 is built from 14 residues. V lost 0 bases, J lost 5 bases, and 4 bases stayed unmatched. Germline loops: CDR1 SGHRS, CDR2 YFSETQ. The DNA for the CDR3 is TGCGCCAGCAGCTTGGCAGGGGGGAAGACTGAAGCTTTCTTT. It yields the protein CASSLAGGKTEAFF.

The CDR3 coding sequence is TGTGCCAGCAGCGTACTCCGTAGCGGGCGACACAATGAGCAGTTCTTC. Protein: CASSVLRSGRHNEQFF. This chain uses TRBV9 with TRBJ2-1; 7 bases are a match to TRBD2. With V trimmed by 1 base and J by 5 bases, 9 bases remained unmatched. Germline V gene sequence: CDR1 SGDLS, CDR2 YYNGEE. CDR3 size: 16 residues.

The chain employs TRBV19 and TRBJ2-2, with 11 bases that match TRBD2. V lost 7 bases, J lost 4 bases, and 5 bases stayed unmatched. The CDR3 covers 15 residues. The V gene's germline CDR1 is LNHDA and CDR2 SQIVND (reference sequence). The CDR3 sequence is CASTTSGRTTGELFF. The CDR3, as DNA: TGTGCCAGTACCACTAGCGGGAGAACCACCGGGGAGCTGTTTTTT.

The rearrangement links TRBV27 to TRBJ2-1, with a weak D call TRBD1 (5 bases). The CDR3 runs to 13 residues. V was shortened by 2 bases and J by 5 bases, with 7 bases between the two germline ends. Germline assignment: CDR1 MNHEY and CDR2 SMNVEV (reference sequence). CDR3 sequence (DNA): TGTGCCAGCAGTTTAGGCAGGGACAATGAGCAGTTCTTC. It is translated as CASSLGRDNEQFF.

Points on this clone: One junction end disagrees with the germline gene, perhaps due to a read error. J is TRBJ1-1 and V is TRBV5-1; D possibly corresponds to TRBD1 (6 bases). The CDR3 runs 15 residues. CDR1 is SGHRS and CDR2 is YFSETQ in the germline V gene. The CDR3 protein is CASSLVVGGAGESFF. The CDR3 region has the DNA TGCGCCAGCAGCTTGGTAGTTGGGGGCGCGGGTGAATCTTTCTTT.

This chain connects TRBV5-4 to TRBJ2-2, with TRBD1 identical over 10 bases. With V trimmed by 4 bases and J by 5 bases, 11 bases remained unmatched. The CDR3 totals 17 residues. The germline V gene encodes CDR1 SGHNT and CDR2 YYREEE (reference sequence). This chain's CDR3 is CASSRGGQGSFTGELFF. CDR3 nucleotide sequence: TGTGCCAGCAGCCGCGGGGGACAGGGGTCATTTACCGGGGAGCTGTTTTTT.

The chain joins TRBV6-1 to TRBJ1-2, with TRBD1 identical over 7 bases. This CDR3 region has 16 residues. CDR1 is MNHNS and CDR2 is SASEGT in the germline V gene. Trimming removed 4 bases from V and 3 bases from J; junction bases left unmatched: 11. The CDR3 DNA reads TGTGCCAGCAGTGCCAGACCGGGACAGTTAGACTATGGCTACACCTTC. It yields the protein CASSARPGQLDYGYTF.

The chain employs TRBV7-2 and TRBJ2-6; 7 bases agree with TRBD1. In germline, CDR1 is SGHTA, CDR2 FQGNSA. CDR3 length: 16 amino acids. Unmatched junction bases numbered 4, after V lost 3 bases and J lost 2 bases. CDR3 DNA: TGTGCCAGCAGCTTTACCACAGGGGCTGGGGCCAACGTCCTGACTTTC. It specifies CASSFTTGAGANVLTF.

In this sample, this clone turned up a few times. The J gene is TRBJ2-3, the V gene TRBV2; weak D call: TRBD1 (6 bases). The CDR3 loop spans 15 amino acids. V lost 6 bases and J 0 bases, leaving 13 bases between the germline ends. Germline V lookup: CDR1 SNHLY, CDR2 FYNNEI. The CDR3 coding sequence is TGTGCCAGCAGGGGACAACTAACTAGCACAGATACGCAGTATTTT. This codes for CASRGQLTSTDTQYF.

This clone occurred once. The rearrangement uses TRBV29-1 and TRBJ2-5; D is undetermined. Per germline, CDR1 SQVTM and CDR2 ANQGSEA. The CDR3 covers 12 residues. Between the trimmed V and J ends, which lost 0 bases and 6 bases, there was a span of 8 bases. This CDR3 is CSVEDFSQTQYF. CDR3 bases: TGCAGCGTTGAAGATTTCTCCCAGACCCAGTACTTC. The variable domain in full, completed from reference TRBV29-1 and TRBJ2-5, reads SAVISQKPSRDICQRGTSLTIQCQVDSQVTMMFWYRQQPGQSLTLIATANQGSEATYESGFVIDKFPISRPNLTFSTLTVSNMSPEDSSIYLCSVEDFSQTQYFGPGTRLLVL.

The chain uses TRBV20-1 and TRBJ2-7; a weak D match, TRBD1 (5 bases). Germline V gene data show CDR1 as DFQATT and CDR2 as SNEGSKA (reference sequence). The V end lost 6 bases, the J end lost 7 bases, and 13 bases lay between the germline ends. This CDR3 region has 11 residues. Here the CDR3 reads CSAQQAREQYF. The CDR3 bases are TGCAGTGCACAACAGGCGCGGGAGCAGTACTTC.

The genes are TRBV5-6 and TRBJ2-7, with D maybe TRBD1 (6 bases). The CDR3 totals 14 residues. CDR1 SGHDT and CDR2 YYEEEE come from the germline V gene. Between the trimmed V and J ends, which lost 1 base and 2 bases, there was a span of 10 bases. The DNA of the CDR3 is TGTGCCAGCAGCTTGTTGGACAGAGCCTACGAGCAGTACTTC. It codes for CASSLLDRAYEQYF.

The V gene is TRBV7-9, the J gene TRBJ1-4; D call uncertain. Between the trimmed V and J ends, which lost 5 bases and 7 bases, there was a span of 14 bases. The length of the CDR3 is 14 residues. From germline, CDR1 is SEHNR and CDR2 FQNEAQ (reference sequence). Here the CDR3 DNA reads TGTGCCAGCAGCCCTAGGGAGGACGGTGAAAAACTGTTTTTT. Translation: CASSPREDGEKLFF.

This clone was observed a single time. The genes are TRBV11-3 and TRBJ2-2, with TRBD2 matching 7 bases. The CDR3 runs 14 residues. Germline V gene lookup returns CDR1 SGHNT and CDR2 YENEEA. J was trimmed by 3 bases and V by 2 bases; bases with no gene match: 0. The CDR3 here is CASSLLADTGELFF. CDR3 DNA: TGTGCCAGCAGCTTACTAGCGGACACCGGGGAGCTGTTTTTT.

The chain is built from TRBV7-2 and TRBJ1-2; a possible D gene is TRBD1 (6 bases). Germline lookup yields CDR1 SGHTA and CDR2 FQGNSA. Trimming removed 3 bases from V and 7 bases from J, with 12 bases in between. The CDR3 has 13 residues. DNA for the CDR3: TGTGCCAGCAGCTTCACAGGGATCGGTGGCTACACCTTC. This codes for CASSFTGIGGYTF.